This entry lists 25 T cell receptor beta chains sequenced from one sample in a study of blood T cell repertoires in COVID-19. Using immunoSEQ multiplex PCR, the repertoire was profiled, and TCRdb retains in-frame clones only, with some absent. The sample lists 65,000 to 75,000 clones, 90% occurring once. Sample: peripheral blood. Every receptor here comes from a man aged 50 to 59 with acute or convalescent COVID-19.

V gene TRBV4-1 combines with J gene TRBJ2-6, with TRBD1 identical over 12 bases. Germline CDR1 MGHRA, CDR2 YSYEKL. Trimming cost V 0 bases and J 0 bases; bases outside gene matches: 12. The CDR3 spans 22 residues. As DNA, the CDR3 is TGCGCCAGCAGCCAAGAAATTCCCCTGGGACAGGGGGCGTACTCTGGGGCCAACGTCCTGACTTTC. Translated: CASSQEIPLGQGAYSGANVLTF.

CDR3 sequence (DNA): TGTGCCAGCAGCTTAAAATTCAGGCTAGCGGGAAGCACAGATACGCAGTATTTT. This translates into CASSLKFRLAGSTDTQYF. The gene calls are TRBV7-9 and TRBJ2-3; 9 nucleotides line up with TRBD2. Germline CDR1 and CDR2: SEHNR and FQNEAQ (reference sequence). Trimming cost V 2 bases and J 0 bases; bases outside gene matches: 9. The CDR3 is made up of 18 amino acids.

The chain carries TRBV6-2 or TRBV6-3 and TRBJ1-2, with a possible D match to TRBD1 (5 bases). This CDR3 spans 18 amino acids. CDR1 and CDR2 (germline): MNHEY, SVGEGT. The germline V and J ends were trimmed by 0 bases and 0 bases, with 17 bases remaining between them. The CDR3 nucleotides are TGTGCCAGCAGTTACTCGACCCTCAGGGCTGTTGCTAACTATGGCTACACCTTC. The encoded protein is CASSYSTLRAVANYGYTF.

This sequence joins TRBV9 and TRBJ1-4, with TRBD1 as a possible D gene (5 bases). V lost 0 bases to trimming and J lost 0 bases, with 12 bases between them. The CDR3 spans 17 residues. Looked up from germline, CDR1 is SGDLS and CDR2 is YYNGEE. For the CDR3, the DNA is TGTGCCAGCAGCGTAGGCCGCACGGGGGCAACTAATGAAAAACTGTTTTTT. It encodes CASSVGRTGATNEKLFF.

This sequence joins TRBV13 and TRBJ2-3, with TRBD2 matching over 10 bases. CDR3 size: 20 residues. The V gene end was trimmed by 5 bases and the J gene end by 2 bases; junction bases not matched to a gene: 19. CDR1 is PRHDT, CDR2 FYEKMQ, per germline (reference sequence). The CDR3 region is CASSPQPGLADQPLTDTQYF. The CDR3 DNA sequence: TGTGCCAGCAGCCCCCAGCCAGGACTAGCGGACCAACCCCTCACAGATACGCAGTATTTT.

DNA of the CDR3: TGCGCCAGCGGGGGGACAGAGGACGGCGGCTACACCTTC. It yields the protein CASGGTEDGGYTF. V gene TRBV10-1 combines with J gene TRBJ1-2; 7 bases fit TRBD1. This CDR3 has 13 residues. The ends lost 8 bases at V and 8 bases at J; junction bases unmatched: 11. Germline V gene lookup returns CDR1 WNHNN and CDR2 SYGVQD (reference sequence).

This CDR3 reads CASSLGFGQGYTEAFF. Written as DNA, the CDR3 is TGCGCCAGCAGCTTGGGCTTTGGGCAGGGATACACTGAAGCTTTCTTT. V and J are TRBV5-1 and TRBJ1-1; possible D gene TRBD1, 5 bases. V gave up 0 bases and J gave up 3 bases, with 15 bases separating them. Germline V gene sequence: CDR1 SGHRS, CDR2 YFSETQ. The CDR3 has 16 residues.

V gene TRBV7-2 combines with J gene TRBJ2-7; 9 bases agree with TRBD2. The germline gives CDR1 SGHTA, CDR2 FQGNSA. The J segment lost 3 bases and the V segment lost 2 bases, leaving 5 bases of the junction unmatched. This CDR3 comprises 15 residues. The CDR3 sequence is CASSLRGGAVYEQYV. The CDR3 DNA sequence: TGTGCCAGCAGCTTACGCGGGGGGGCAGTCTACGAGCAGTACGTC.

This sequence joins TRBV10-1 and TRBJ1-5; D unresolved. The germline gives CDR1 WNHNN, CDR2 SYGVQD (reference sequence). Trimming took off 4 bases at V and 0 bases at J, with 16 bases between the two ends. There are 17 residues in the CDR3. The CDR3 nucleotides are TGCGCCAGCAGTGCAACGGCGGAGAGGAATAGCAATCAGCCCCAGCATTTT. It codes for CASSATAERNSNQPQHF.

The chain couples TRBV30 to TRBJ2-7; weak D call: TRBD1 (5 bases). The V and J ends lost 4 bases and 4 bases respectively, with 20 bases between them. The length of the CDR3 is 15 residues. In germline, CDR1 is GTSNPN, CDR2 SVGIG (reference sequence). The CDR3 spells CAWTWAGRRGYEQYF. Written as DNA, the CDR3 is TGTGCCTGGACCTGGGCAGGCAGAAGGGGTTACGAGCAGTACTTC. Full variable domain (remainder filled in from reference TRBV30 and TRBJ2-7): SQTIHQWPATLVQPVGSPLSLECTVEGTSNPNLYWYRQAAGRGLQLLFYSVGIGQISSEVPQNLSASRPQDRQFILSSKKLLLSDSGFYLCAWTWAGRRGYEQYFGPGTRLTVT.

For the CDR3, the DNA is TGTGCCAGCAGTGAAGGGGCCCCGTTTTGGGAGACCCAGTACTTC. This codes for CASSEGAPFWETQYF. This rearrangement joins TRBV25-1 to TRBJ2-5; possibly TRBD1 for D (5 bases). The germline gives CDR1 MGHDK, CDR2 SYGVNS. Deletions cut 2 bases from V and 5 bases from J, with 15 bases between. The CDR3 contains 15 residues.

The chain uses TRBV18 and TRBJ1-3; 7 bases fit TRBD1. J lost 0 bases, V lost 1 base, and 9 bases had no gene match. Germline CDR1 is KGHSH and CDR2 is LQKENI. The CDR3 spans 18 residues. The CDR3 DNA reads TGTGCCAGCTCACCACTCGGGACAGCCCTCAGCTCTGGAAACACCATATATTTT. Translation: CASSPLGTALSSGNTIYF.

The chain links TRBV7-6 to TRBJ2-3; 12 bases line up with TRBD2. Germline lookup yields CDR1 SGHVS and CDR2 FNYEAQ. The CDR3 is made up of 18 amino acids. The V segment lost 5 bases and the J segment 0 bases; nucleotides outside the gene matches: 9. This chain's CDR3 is CASSQWTSGISSTDTQYF. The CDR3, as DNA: TGTGCCAGCAGCCAATGGACTAGCGGGATTTCTAGCACAGATACGCAGTATTTT. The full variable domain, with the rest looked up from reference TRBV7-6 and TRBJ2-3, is GAGVSQSPRYKVTKRGQDVALRCDPISGHVSLYWYRQALGQGPEFLTYFNYEAQQDKSGLPNDRFSAERPEGSISTLTIQRTEQRDSAMYRCASSQWTSGISSTDTQYFGPGTRLTVL.

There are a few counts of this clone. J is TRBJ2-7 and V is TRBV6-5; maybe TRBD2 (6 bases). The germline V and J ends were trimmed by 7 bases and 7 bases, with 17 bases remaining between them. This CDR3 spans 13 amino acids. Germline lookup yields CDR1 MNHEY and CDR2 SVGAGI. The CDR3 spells CASIAGRDLEQYF. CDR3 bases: TGTGCCAGCATCGCCGGGAGAGACTTGGAGCAGTACTTC.

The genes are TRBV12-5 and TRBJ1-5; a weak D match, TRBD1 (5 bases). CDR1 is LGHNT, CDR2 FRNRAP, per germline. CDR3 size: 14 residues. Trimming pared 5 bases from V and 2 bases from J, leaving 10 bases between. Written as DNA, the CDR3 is TGTGCTAGTGGTCCCGGGGGGGGCAATCAGCCCCAGCATTTT. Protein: CASGPGGGNQPQHF.

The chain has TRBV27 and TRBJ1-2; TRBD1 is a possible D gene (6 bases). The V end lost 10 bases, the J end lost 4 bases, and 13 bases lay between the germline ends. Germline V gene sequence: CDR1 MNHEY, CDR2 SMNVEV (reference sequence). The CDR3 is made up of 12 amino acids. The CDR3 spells CATLDRGYGYTF. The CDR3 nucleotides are TGTGCCACTTTGGACAGAGGCTATGGCTACACCTTC.

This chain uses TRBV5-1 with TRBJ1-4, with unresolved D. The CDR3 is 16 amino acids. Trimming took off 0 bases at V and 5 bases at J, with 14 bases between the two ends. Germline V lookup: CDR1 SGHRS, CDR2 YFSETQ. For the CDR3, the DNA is TGCGCCAGCAGCTTGGGGGCCCCTCAAAGCAATGAAAAACTGTTTTTT. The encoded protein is CASSLGAPQSNEKLFF. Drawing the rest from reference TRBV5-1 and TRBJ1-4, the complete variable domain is KAGVTQTPRYLIKTRGQQVTLSCSPISGHRSVSWYQQTPGQGLQFLFEYFSETQRNKGNFPGRFSGRQFSNSRSEMNVSTLELGDSALYLCASSLGAPQSNEKLFFGSGTQLSVL.

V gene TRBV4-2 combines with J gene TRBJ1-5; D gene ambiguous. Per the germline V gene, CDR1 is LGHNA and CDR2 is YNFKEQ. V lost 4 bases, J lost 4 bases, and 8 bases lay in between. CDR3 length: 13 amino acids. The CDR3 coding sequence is TGTGCCAGCAGCCGAGGCGGGAATCAGCCCCAGCATTTT. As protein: CASSRGGNQPQHF.

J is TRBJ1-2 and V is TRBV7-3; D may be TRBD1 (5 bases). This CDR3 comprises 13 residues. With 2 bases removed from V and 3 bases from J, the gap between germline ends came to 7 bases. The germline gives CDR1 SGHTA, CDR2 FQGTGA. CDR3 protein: CASSLGADYGYTF. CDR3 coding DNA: TGTGCCAGCAGCTTAGGGGCAGACTATGGCTACACCTTC.

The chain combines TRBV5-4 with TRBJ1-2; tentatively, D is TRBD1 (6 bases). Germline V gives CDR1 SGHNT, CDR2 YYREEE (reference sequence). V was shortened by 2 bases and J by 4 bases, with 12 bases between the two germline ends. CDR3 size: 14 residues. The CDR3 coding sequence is TGTGCCAGCAGCTTCGGGACATCAGGCTATGGCTACACCTTC. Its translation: CASSFGTSGYGYTF.

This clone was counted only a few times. The CDR3 region has the DNA TGTGCCAGTAGTACGGGAGGGTATTACACTGAAGCTTTCTTT. Translating it yields CASSTGGYYTEAFF. The rearrangement links TRBV19 to TRBJ1-1, with no clear D. Germline-derived CDR1 and CDR2 are LNHDA and SQIVND (reference sequence). V lost 4 bases and J 3 bases, leaving 12 bases between the germline ends. The CDR3 runs 14 residues. Full variable domain (outside the CDR3, taken from reference TRBV19 and TRBJ1-1): DGGITQSPKYLFRKEGQNVTLSCEQNLNHDAMYWYRQDPGQGLRLIYYSQIVNDFQKGDIAEGYSVSREKKESFPLTVTSAQKNPTAFYLCASSTGGYYTEAFFGQGTRLTVV.

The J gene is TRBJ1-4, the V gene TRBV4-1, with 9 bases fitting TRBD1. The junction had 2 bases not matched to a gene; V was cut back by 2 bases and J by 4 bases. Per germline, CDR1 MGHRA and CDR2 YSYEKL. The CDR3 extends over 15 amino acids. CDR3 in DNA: TGCGCCAGCAGCCAATGGACAGGGGTTAATGAAAAACTGTTTTTT. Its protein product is CASSQWTGVNEKLFF.

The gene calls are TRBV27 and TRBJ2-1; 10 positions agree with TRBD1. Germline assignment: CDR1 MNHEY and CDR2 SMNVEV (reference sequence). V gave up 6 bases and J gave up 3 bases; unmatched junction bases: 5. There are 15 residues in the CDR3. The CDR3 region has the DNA TGTGCCAGCAGCACGGGACAGGGGCACTACAATGAGCAGTTCTTC. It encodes CASSTGQGHYNEQFF.

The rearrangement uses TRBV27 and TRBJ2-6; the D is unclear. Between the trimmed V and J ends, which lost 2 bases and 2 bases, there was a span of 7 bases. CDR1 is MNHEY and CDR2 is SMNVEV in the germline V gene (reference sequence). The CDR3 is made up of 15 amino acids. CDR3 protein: CASSLGATGANVLTF. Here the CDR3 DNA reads TGTGCCAGCAGTTTAGGTGCGACTGGGGCCAACGTCCTGACTTTC.

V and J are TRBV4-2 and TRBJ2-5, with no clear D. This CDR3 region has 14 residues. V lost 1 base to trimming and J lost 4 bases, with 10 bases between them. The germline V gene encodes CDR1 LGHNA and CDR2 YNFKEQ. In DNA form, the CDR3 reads TGTGCCAGCAGCCAAGGGTCGATTAGAGAGACCCAGTACTTC. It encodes CASSQGSIRETQYF.